This T cell receptor (beta chain) appears in the sequencing data of a study of T cells after yellow fever vaccination. There are many counts of this clonotype. As yet, its antigen is unknown. A universal primer site and UMIs were added as TCR cDNA was made by 5'RACE template switching. TCRdb re-derived calls from the 5' RACE reads in MiXCR, one entry per CDR3 protein. This table holds roughly 150,000 distinct CDR3 sequences, more than 5.5% found once. Notes on the study in general: FACS-sorted repertoires could contain abundant clonotypes contaminating from the bulk population.

Trimming pared 1 base from V and 7 bases from J, leaving 16 bases between. Germline CDR1 and CDR2: SGHTA and FQGNSA. The CDR3 totals 15 residues. Sequenced material: CD4+ T cells sorted from PBMCs, taken 5 to 6 days after the first yellow fever vaccination. The rearrangement joins TRBV7-2 to TRBJ1-2, with D possibly matching TRBD1 (6 bases). The source of this sequence is a young man who received the YFV17D yellow fever vaccine. Here the CDR3 DNA reads TGTGCCAGCAGCTTAGAGAGTACAGGGCCCCCTGGCTACACCTTC. It specifies CASSLESTGPPGYTF.